The next 17 T cell receptor beta chains were all read from a single sample in a study of blood T cell repertoires in COVID-19. The repertoire was sequenced with immunoSEQ multiplex PCR; TCRdb's copy has only in-frame clones and lacks some. The table lists approximately 70,000 clones, around 90% of them singletons. Input material: peripheral blood. These receptors were taken from a woman aged 45-65 years with COVID-19, enrolled during active disease.

This chain uses TRBV4-3 with TRBJ2-2; the match to TRBD2 covers 9 bases. Looked up from germline, CDR1 is LGHNA and CDR2 is YSLEER. V gave up 0 bases and J gave up 0 bases; unmatched junction bases: 5. The CDR3 loop spans 18 amino acids. CDR3 loop: CASSQDSGGGSNTGELFF. The CDR3 region has the DNA TGCGCCAGCAGCCAAGATAGCGGGGGTGGGTCGAACACCGGGGAGCTGTTTTTT.

This chain connects TRBV24-1 to TRBJ2-1; a weak D match, TRBD1 (7 bases). V dropped 2 bases and J dropped 7 bases, with 20 bases sitting between them. CDR1 and CDR2 from the germline V gene are KGHDR and SFDVKD. This CDR3 has 17 amino acids. In DNA form, the CDR3 reads TGTGCCACCAGTGATTCCAGACTGCGATCAGGGGGGAATGAGCAGTTCTTC. Translated, it gives CATSDSRLRSGGNEQFF.

This clone was detected only once. The CDR3 loop reads CAWGGQGTAVLYGYTF. Here the CDR3 DNA reads TGTGCCTGGGGCGGCCAAGGGACAGCGGTCCTCTATGGCTACACCTTC. The rearrangement links TRBV30 to TRBJ1-2, with TRBD1 matching 7 bases. V shed 5 bases, J shed 4 bases, and the junction held 16 bases outside the gene matches. Germline CDR1 GTSNPN, CDR2 SVGIG (reference sequence). The CDR3 totals 16 residues.

The chain recombines TRBV7-8 with TRBJ2-7; 7 nucleotides align to TRBD1. V was pared by 8 bases and J by 2 bases, with 9 bases of the junction left unmatched. The CDR3 spans 14 residues. CDR1 SGHVS and CDR2 FQNEAQ come from the germline V gene. CDR3: CASLSRQGPYEQYF. In DNA form, the CDR3 reads TGTGCCAGCCTATCCCGACAGGGTCCCTACGAGCAGTACTTC.

The chain is built from TRBV6-5 and TRBJ1-1, with D unclear. This CDR3 region has 15 residues. Germline CDR1 is MNHEY and CDR2 is SVGAGI. With 3 bases removed from V and 1 base from J, the gap between germline ends came to 12 bases. Written as DNA, the CDR3 is TGTGCCAGCAGTTATAAACCGGGTCCGAACACTGAAGCTTTCTTT. Translated: CASSYKPGPNTEAFF.

The chain carries TRBV5-5 and TRBJ1-4; D possibly corresponds to TRBD1 (6 bases). The CDR3 has 15 amino acids. The germline V and J ends were trimmed by 4 bases and 8 bases, with 18 bases remaining between them. Germline V gives CDR1 SGHKS, CDR2 YYEKEE (reference sequence). Here the CDR3 DNA reads TGTGCCAGCAGCACCTCGCAGAGGGGGAAAGAAAAACTGTTTTTT. It is translated as CASSTSQRGKEKLFF.

V and J are TRBV11-2 and TRBJ2-1; TRBD2 aligns across 7 bases. The CDR3 contains 13 residues. Germline CDR1 is SGHAT and CDR2 is FQNNGV. J was trimmed by 9 bases and V by 6 bases; bases with no gene match: 8. The CDR3 DNA reads as TGTGCCAGCAGTCCGTCGCTAGCGGCTGAGCAGTTCTTC. The encoded protein is CASSPSLAAEQFF.

CDR3 sequence: CASSLVGGEQFF. Written as DNA, the CDR3 is TGTGCCAGCAGCTTAGTCGGAGGGGAGCAGTTCTTC. The chain employs TRBV7-9 and TRBJ2-1; D may be TRBD2 (6 bases). The CDR3 totals 12 residues. The ends were cut back, 1 base at V and 10 bases at J, with 8 bases in the middle. CDR1 is SEHNR, CDR2 FQNEAQ, per germline (reference sequence). The whole variable domain, filled in from reference TRBV7-9 and TRBJ2-1, reads DTGVSQNPRHKITKRGQNVTFRCDPISEHNRLYWYRQTLGQGPEFLTYFQNEAQLEKSRLLSDRFSAERPKGSFSTLEIQRTEQGDSAMYLCASSLVGGEQFFGPGTRLTVL.

The gene calls are TRBV28 and TRBJ2-1; 12 nucleotides agree with TRBD2. V lost 7 bases and J lost 4; bases outside the gene matches: 5. Germline V CDR1 and CDR2: MDHEN, SYDVKM. The CDR3 consists of 15 residues. This CDR3 reads CASTLTSGSYNEQFF. DNA for the CDR3: TGTGCCAGCACCTTGACTAGCGGGAGTTACAATGAGCAGTTCTTC.

The gene calls are TRBV7-9 and TRBJ2-7; D call uncertain. The CDR3 runs 12 residues. Germline lookup yields CDR1 SEHNR and CDR2 FQNEAQ (reference sequence). V dropped 2 bases and J dropped 6 bases, with 8 bases sitting between them. This CDR3 reads CASSLIPGEQYF. CDR3 DNA sequence: TGTGCCAGCAGCTTAATCCCCGGCGAGCAGTACTTC.

The rearrangement uses TRBV2 and TRBJ2-5; D may be TRBD1 (6 bases). The CDR3 length is 16 residues. The ends were cut back, 0 bases at V and 3 bases at J, with 14 bases in the middle. CDR1 and CDR2 from the germline V gene are SNHLY and FYNNEI. Here the CDR3 DNA reads TGTGCCAGCAGTGAAGCAACCAGACAGGCTGAAGAGACCCAGTACTTC. This encodes CASSEATRQAEETQYF.

This chain links TRBV6-5 with TRBJ2-3; TRBD2 is a possible D gene (5 bases). Germline-derived CDR1 and CDR2 are MNHEY and SVGAGI. This CDR3 has 14 residues. The germline V and J ends were trimmed by 5 bases and 10 bases, with 19 bases remaining between them. The CDR3 sequence is CASSRDPKGVSQYF. The CDR3 DNA reads TGTGCCAGCAGTCGGGATCCAAAGGGAGTCTCGCAGTATTTT.

The chain couples TRBV12-3 or TRBV12-4 to TRBJ2-3, with D unresolved. The V and J ends lost 6 bases and 5 bases respectively, with 12 bases between them. The CDR3 length is 13 residues. The CDR3 nucleotides are TGTGCCAGCAGAGGAGAGTTAGGAGATACGCAGTATTTT. Translating gives CASRGELGDTQYF.

The V call is TRBV18, the J call TRBJ1-4, with a possible D match to TRBD1 (5 bases). The V and J ends lost 2 bases and 2 bases respectively, with 9 bases between them. The CDR3 loop spans 15 amino acids. CDR1 KGHSH and CDR2 LQKENI come from the germline V gene. For the CDR3, the DNA is TGTGCCAGCTCACCAAGCGGGGGGACTAATGAAAAACTGTTTTTT. This sequence encodes CASSPSGGTNEKLFF.

The chain is built from TRBV28 and TRBJ1-5; no reliable D call. In germline, CDR1 is MDHEN, CDR2 SYDVKM. This CDR3 is built from 17 residues. Trimming removed 4 bases from V and 5 bases from J, with 21 bases in between. DNA of the CDR3: TGTGCCAGCAGTTGGACTTCGGGCCTTAGAATCGATCAGCCCCAGCATTTT. Protein: CASSWTSGLRIDQPQHF.

The chain recombines TRBV28 with TRBJ1-2, with no clear D. V was shortened by 2 bases and J by 8 bases, with 9 bases between the two germline ends. The CDR3 loop spans 12 amino acids. Germline V gene data show CDR1 as MDHEN and CDR2 as SYDVKM. The CDR3 reads CASSLNGYGYTF. The CDR3 coding sequence is TGTGCCAGCAGTTTAAACGGGTACGGCTACACCTTC.

This chain uses TRBV9 with TRBJ2-1, with unresolved D. CDR1 and CDR2 from the germline V gene are SGDLS and YYNGEE. Trimming shortened V by 0 bases and J by 1 base, and 11 bases separated the two germline ends. This CDR3 comprises 16 residues. CDR3 sequence reads: CASSVDPSNSYNEQFF. The CDR3 DNA is TGTGCCAGCAGCGTAGATCCAAGCAATTCCTACAATGAGCAGTTCTTC. The entire variable domain, with the rest obtained from reference TRBV9 and TRBJ2-1, is as follows: DSGVTQTPKHLITATGQRVTLRCSPRSGDLSVYWYQQSLDQGLQFLIQYYNGEERAKGNILERFSAQQFPDLHSELNLSSLELGDSALYFCASSVDPSNSYNEQFFGPGTRLTVL.